This T cell receptor (beta chain) comes out of a study of blood T cell repertoires in COVID-19. At the level of the study: Sources were T cells, B-cell-depleted T cells, or PBMCs; the material itself was cDNA or gDNA.

As handled by the study authors: Quantification of nucleated cells was approximated via reference gene primer amplification. The table came from immunoSEQ multiplex PCR; TCRdb's copy has only in-frame clones and leaves some out. Clone size and the V and J calls come from that table; the DNA yielded D and trimming. This table has 170,000 or so clones, 65% to 90% appearing once. V shed 5 bases, J shed 7 bases, and the junction held 4 bases outside the gene matches. The CDR3 is 14 residues long. CDR1 and CDR2 from the germline V gene are LNHDA and SQIVND (reference sequence). This clonotype was sampled from a man in his fifties with active or convalescent COVID-19. The sample consisted of peripheral blood. The V and J genes are TRBV19 and TRBJ2-2; 10 bases align to TRBD1. The CDR3 loop is CASSGTGVSGELFF. The CDR3 DNA sequence: TGTGCCAGTAGTGGGACAGGGGTGAGCGGGGAGCTGTTTTTT.